This TCR beta chain was sequenced in a study of T cells in localized non-small cell lung cancer. CDR1 and CDR2 (germline): SGHTA, FQGTGA. The CDR3 extends over 14 amino acids. A word on this clone: Its antigen is unknown. A read error may produce the germline difference seen at one junction end.

Data came from immunoSEQ multiplex PCR; TCRdb stores just in-frame clones and leaves some out. In the table there are some 30,000 clones, about nine tenths of which are singletons. Study-level findings and limits: Paired adjacent lung recovered a median roughly 54 of the top 100 tumor clones.

The gene calls are TRBV7-3 and TRBJ1-5; 8 nucleotides line up with TRBD1. The material sequenced was peripheral blood, taken before any cancer treatment. This TCR was recovered from a male donor aged 60 or older with stage III lung adenocarcinoma. CDR3 sequence (DNA): TGTGCCAGCAGCATAACAGGGGGAGGTCAGCCCCAGCATTTT. Translated: CASSITGGGQPQHF.